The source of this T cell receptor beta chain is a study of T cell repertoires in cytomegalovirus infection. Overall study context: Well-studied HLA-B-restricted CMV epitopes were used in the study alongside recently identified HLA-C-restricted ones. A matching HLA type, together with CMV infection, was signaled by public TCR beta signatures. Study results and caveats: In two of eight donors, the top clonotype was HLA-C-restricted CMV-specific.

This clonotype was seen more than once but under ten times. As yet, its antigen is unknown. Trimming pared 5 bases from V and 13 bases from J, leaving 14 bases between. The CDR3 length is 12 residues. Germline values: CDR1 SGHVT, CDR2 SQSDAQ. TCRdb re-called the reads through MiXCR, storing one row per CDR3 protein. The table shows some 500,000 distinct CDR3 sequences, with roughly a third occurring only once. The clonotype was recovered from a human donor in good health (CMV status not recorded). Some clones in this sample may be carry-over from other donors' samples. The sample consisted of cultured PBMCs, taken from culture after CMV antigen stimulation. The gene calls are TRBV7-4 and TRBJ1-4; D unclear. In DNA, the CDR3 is TGTGCCAGCAGCCTCTGCGGGCCGCGACTGTTTTTT. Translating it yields CASSLCGPRLFF.